These 14 T cell receptor beta chains were sequenced from one sample in a study of blood T cell repertoires in COVID-19 (dated by TCRdb to 2018 to 2021). The library came from the immunoSEQ multiplex PCR assay. TCRdb carries this immuneACCESS record with in-frame sequences only. Its versions omit some clonotypes, under half of them owing to an unresolved V gene in the studies checked, with the rest unexplained. This sample holds 65,000 to 70,000 clones; around 86% were observed only once. Around 5% of the sample rests with the top ten. The sequencing sample was made of peripheral blood. These receptors came from a man aged 45-65 years with active COVID-19.

This clone was recorded at least ten times. This chain joins TRBV7-2 and TRBJ2-2, with a tentative D call TRBD2 (5 bases). Germline CDR1 reads SGHTA; CDR2 reads FQGNSA. The CDR3 is 15 residues long. The V end lost 5 bases, the J end lost 6 bases, and 16 bases lay between the germline ends. CDR3 in DNA: TGTGCCAGCAGCGTGATGGACGGGATGGCCGGGGAGCTGTTTTTT. Its translation: CASSVMDGMAGELFF.

The V gene is TRBV18, the J gene TRBJ2-1; D might be TRBD1 (6 bases). Germline loops: CDR1 KGHSH, CDR2 LQKENI. Trimming took 1 base from V and 3 from J, leaving 7 bases between them. The CDR3 runs to 14 residues. CDR3 in DNA: TGTGCCAGCTCACCACAAGGGGGCTACAATGAGCAGTTCTTC. This translates into CASSPQGGYNEQFF. Full variable domain (missing parts from reference TRBV18 and TRBJ2-1): NAGVMQNPRHLVRRRGQEARLRCSPMKGHSHVYWYRQLPEEGLKFMVYLQKENIIDESGMPKERFSAEFPKEGPSILRIQQVVRGDSAAYFCASSPQGGYNEQFFGPGTRLTVL.

The chain combines TRBV7-2 with TRBJ1-3; possibly TRBD1 for D (5 bases). CDR1 is SGHTA, CDR2 FQGNSA, per germline. CDR3 length: 14 residues. V was clipped by 5 bases and J by 0 bases, with 8 bases between them. CDR3 residues: CASSQGYSGNTIYF. In nucleotides, the CDR3 is TGTGCCAGCAGCCAGGGTTACTCTGGAAACACCATATATTTT.

V usage is TRBV18 and J usage is TRBJ1-3; no clear D. The V end was cut by 2 bases, the J end by 5 bases, with 13 bases between. This CDR3 comprises 15 residues. From germline, CDR1 is KGHSH and CDR2 LQKENI. CDR3 bases: TGTGCCAGCTCACCAGCGGCGCAGAGGAGAAACACCATATATTTT. It translates to CASSPAAQRRNTIYF.

This chain uses TRBV4-1 with TRBJ2-3, with 13 bases matching TRBD2. The germline CDR1 and CDR2 sequences are MGHRA and YSYEKL. V shed 1 base, J shed 6 bases, and the junction held 1 base outside the gene matches. CDR3 length equals 15 residues. The CDR3 region is CASSQGLAGGDTQYF. The CDR3 bases are TGCGCCAGCAGCCAAGGACTAGCGGGAGGCGATACGCAGTATTTT.

This chain connects TRBV18 to TRBJ2-7; tentatively, D is TRBD2 (6 bases). Trimming took 0 bases from V and 1 from J, leaving 13 bases between them. The CDR3 length is 16 residues. Per germline, CDR1 KGHSH and CDR2 LQKENI. The CDR3 nucleotides read TGTGCCAGCTCACCACCGCTAGCGATGACATCCTACGAGCAGTACTTC. Its translation is CASSPPLAMTSYEQYF.

The rearrangement joins TRBV19 to TRBJ2-7, with 8 positions matching TRBD1. This CDR3 spans 13 amino acids. Germline-derived CDR1 and CDR2 are LNHDA and SQIVND (reference sequence). Unmatched junction bases numbered 7, after V lost 9 bases and J lost 3 bases. As DNA, the CDR3 is TGTGCCAGCTCCCCGGGACAGGACTACGAGCAGTACTTC. Translating gives CASSPGQDYEQYF.

The J gene is TRBJ1-4, the V gene TRBV7-8; possible D gene TRBD1, 5 bases. Germline V lookup: CDR1 SGHVS, CDR2 FQNEAQ. The germline V and J ends were trimmed by 6 bases and 8 bases, with 19 bases remaining between them. The CDR3 covers 15 residues. CDR3 sequence (DNA): TGTGCCAGCAGTTCTCGCTCAGGGTTGGGAGAAAAACTGTTTTTT. Amino acids: CASSSRSGLGEKLFF. Drawing the rest from reference TRBV7-8 and TRBJ1-4, the complete variable domain is GAGVSQSPRYKVAKRGQDVALRCDPISGHVSLFWYQQALGQGPEFLTYFQNEAQLDKSGLPSDRFFAERPEGSVSTLKIQRTQQEDSAVYLCASSSRSGLGEKLFFGSGTQLSVL.

The V gene is TRBV30, the J gene TRBJ2-3; 9 bases are a match to TRBD2. Germline CDR1 and CDR2: GTSNPN and SVGIG (reference sequence). After removal of 7 bases from V and 0 bases from J, the junction contained 2 bases not matched to a gene. The CDR3 totals 13 residues. The CDR3 reads CASLAGSTDTQYF. The CDR3 coding sequence is TGTGCCTCCCTAGCGGGAAGCACAGATACGCAGTATTTT. The whole variable domain, remainder taken from reference TRBV30 and TRBJ2-3, is SQTIHQWPATLVQPVGSPLSLECTVEGTSNPNLYWYRQAAGRGLQLLFYSVGIGQISSEVPQNLSASRPQDRQFILSSKKLLLSDSGFYLCASLAGSTDTQYFGPGTRLTVL.

This chain links TRBV28 with TRBJ2-2; the match to TRBD2 covers 8 bases. J gave up 1 base and V 6 bases, and 4 bases lay outside the gene matches. Germline CDR1 and CDR2: MDHEN and SYDVKM. This CDR3 is built from 15 residues. The CDR3 DNA is TGTGCCAGCAGCCACGGGACTAGGAACACCGGGGAGCTGTTTTTT. Its translation: CASSHGTRNTGELFF.

The J gene is TRBJ1-5, the V gene TRBV28, with 9 bases identical to TRBD1. CDR1 and CDR2 from the germline V gene are MDHEN and SYDVKM. Unmatched junction bases numbered 14, after V lost 4 bases and J lost 4 bases. The CDR3 length is 18 residues. For the CDR3, the DNA is TGTGCCAGCAGTTCAGAGGCTGAGGGACAGGGTGGTAATCAGCCCCAGCATTTT. It yields the protein CASSSEAEGQGGNQPQHF.

The count of this clone is one. The chain employs TRBV2 and TRBJ2-1, with 8 bases that match TRBD1. Losses at the gene ends were 6 bases for V and 9 bases for J; bases not matched to a gene: 10. The CDR3 is 14 residues long. Germline-derived CDR1 and CDR2 are SNHLY and FYNNEI. CDR3 nucleotides: TGTGCCAGCAGGCAACGGACAGGGTCCGGTGAGCAGTTCTTC. Residues: CASRQRTGSGEQFF. Full variable domain (missing parts from reference TRBV2 and TRBJ2-1): EPEVTQTPSHQVTQMGQEVILRCVPISNHLYFYWYRQILGQKVEFLVSFYNNEISEKSEIFDDQFSVERPDGSNFTLKIRSTKLEDSAMYFCASRQRTGSGEQFFGPGTRLTVL.

This clone was found a few times. The genes are TRBV5-6 and TRBJ1-6; D remains ambiguous. From germline, CDR1 is SGHDT and CDR2 YYEEEE. The CDR3 is made up of 14 amino acids. V dropped 5 bases and J dropped 5 bases, with 11 bases sitting between them. DNA of the CDR3: TGTGCCAGCAGTCTAGTGGGTAATAATTCACCCCTCCACTTT. It translates to CASSLVGNNSPLHF.

This chain uses TRBV7-9 with TRBJ2-6, with a tentative D call TRBD1 (6 bases). The CDR3 extends over 14 amino acids. With 7 bases removed from V and 4 bases from J, the gap between germline ends came to 11 bases. Germline CDR1 reads SEHNR; CDR2 reads FQNEAQ (reference sequence). For the CDR3, the DNA is TGTGCCAGCACCCTTAGGGGGGGGGCCAACGTCCTGACTTTC. Translation gives CASTLRGGANVLTF.